This T cell receptor (beta chain) appears in the sequencing data of a study of CXCR3-negative and CXCR3-positive naive CD8 T cells (dated by TCRdb to about 2019). For the wider study: In total, some 140 million TRB reads were obtained, which works out to roughly 1.5 +/- 0.3 million reads per library. Naive subsets from 5 or 6 donors and memory cells from 3 donors were included in the TRBV-TRBJ cluster analysis. Data from under 12 donors, pooled across two independent experiments, went into the diversity and physicochemical repertoire analyses.

Sequencing relied on a NextSeq 550. The Human TCR Profiling Kit (MiLaboratory) was used to prepare UMI-labeled 5' RACE TRB cDNA libraries. The full amount of extracted RNA was used for cDNA synthesis, and the full amount of resulting cDNA was used for PCR amplification. Libraries were prepared in parallel with an identical number of PCR cycles. The study's processing was this. With a minimum of two reads required per UMI, MIGEC and MiXCR pulled out about 49,000 +/- 11,000 unique UMI-labeled TRB cDNA molecules from each library. On average, around 40,000 +/- 10,000 functional in-frame TRB CDR3 nucleotide clonotypes lacking stop codons were found per library. After downsampling to 5000 UMI-labeled TRB molecules per sample, diversity metrics such as normalized Shannon-Wiener and Chao1 were calculated in VDJtools. VDJtools computed clonotype-size-weighted physicochemical properties of the central five CDR3 residues: interaction energy, strength, volume and Kidera factor 4. TCRdb reprocessed the reads and lists each CDR3 protein sequence as a single entry, with no DNA. The V and J calls shown here were made by TCRdb, not taken from the authors' results. In this sample's table one finds some 64,000 distinct CDR3 sequences. The leading ten clones occupy about 0.84% of the sample.

Regarding this clonotype: Its antigen is still unknown.

For each CD8+ T cell subset, flow sorting was done in triplicate, and roughly 330,000 cells per subset went directly into RLT lysis buffer. Naive CD8+ T cells were defined stringently as CD45RO-CCR7+CD27+CD95- to exclude memory contaminants. Using standard density gradient centrifugation, peripheral blood mononuclear cells were isolated from buffy coats. A FACSAria III was used to flow-sort naive CD8+ T cells into CXCR3-negative and CXCR3-positive populations. An RNeasy Mini Kit was used to extract total RNA from the sorted cells. For CDR1 and CDR2, the germline V gene lists SGDLS and YYNGEE. Spanning cysteine to phenylalanine, the CDR3 consists of 12 amino acids. There is no recorded DNA. What the work shows at the level of the full study, not this receptor alone: Repertoire diversity was comparably high in both naive subsets but much lower in memory CD8+ T cells. Freshly isolated PBMCs were used for most assays because CXCR3 expression went down partially after cryopreservation. TRBV-TRBJ usage was similar between naive CXCR3-negative and CXCR3-positive cells from the same donor, while memory cells showed distinct patterns. Because surface CD5, which is linked to self-reactivity in mice, was comparable between the naive subsets, TCR interaction strength was also inferred from the physicochemical properties of TRB CDR3s. TRB CDR3s from CXCR3-positive naive cells showed higher hydrophobicity (lower Kidera factor 4), lower energy, and higher strength and volume indices than CXCR3-negative naive cells.

The rearrangement joined TRBV9 to TRBJ1-2. The sequence was collected from a human donor in good health. Some clones in this sample may be carry-over from other donors' samples. The sample comprised naive CXCR3+ CD8+ T cells from blood. Reading the label with the study, this specimen's cell subset or site is: CD45RO-CCR7+CD27+CD95- naive CD8+ T cells expressing CXCR3 (TNR3+). The CDR3 in this case is CASSQYIEGYTF.